This TCR beta chain originates from a study of PD-L1 blockade in urothelial cancer (dated by TCRdb to about 2017). Notes on the research overall: Therapy was started in the mid-2010s for all patients, and atezolizumab 1,200 mg was administered intravenously every 3 weeks. About 90% of the roughly 29 patients were identified as males with urothelial cancer of bladder origin, and a prior smoking history was reported by 18 of 29 patients. An ECOG performance status of 0 or 1 was recorded for the patients, and 0 to 3 prior chemotherapy regimens had been received by the patients. Blood samples were analyzed 3 weeks after the start of treatment (second dose) and 6 weeks after the start of treatment. Blood samples yielded a median of around 140,000 T cells and roughly 80,000 unique TCRs, with median clonality approximately 0.08. The study, an exploratory multi-omic analysis, examined somatic, immune and clinical correlates of response to PD-L1 blockade with atezolizumab in urothelial cancer. Pretreatment tumor samples, along with matched peripheral blood serially collected before and after atezolizumab treatment, were subjected to TCR sequencing. Progression-free survival longer than 6 months counted as durable clinical benefit, and TCR features were additionally tested against both progression-free and overall survival. In the same patients, whole exome sequencing and RNA sequencing of pretreatment tumors were performed in addition to TCR sequencing. Durable clinical benefit was achieved by nine patients but not by the remaining 20. Under 30 patients had pretreatment blood TCR-seq, around 25 had at least one posttreatment blood collection, and around 25 had tumor TCR-seq. Results the study describes overall, beyond this receptor: Because the sample size was small (n = 29) and many of the analyses were exploratory, the results are meant to be hypothesis-generating. At 3 weeks after the start of treatment, tumor-associated TCR clones in peripheral blood had expanded more in patients with durable benefit (n ≈ 24, p = 0.022). A pretreatment peripheral blood TCR clonality below the median was linked to improved progression-free and overall survival.

The meaning of the sample's time point label: peripheral blood 6 weeks after treatment start. A total of 25 to 30 patients with locally advanced or metastatic urothelial carcinoma, treated at Memorial Sloan Kettering on a trial protocol, made up the cohort. Peripheral blood mononuclear cells were collected pretreatment and during treatment, with between 1 and 8 total time points obtained per patient. The Qiagen DNeasy Blood extraction kit was used to purify genomic DNA from total PBMCs and tumor samples. PBMCs were collected pretreatment and during treatment, and were isolated and stored as previously described. Each PCR received spiked-in synthetic TCR analog templates so that absolute template abundance could be estimated from read counts. The immunoSEQ assay used bias-controlled V and J gene primers to amplify TCRbeta CDR3 regions from genomic DNA. Sequencing of rearranged TCRbeta segments was performed at approximately 20X coverage. Per the original workflow: Sequencing errors were corrected by clustering and CDR3s were annotated against IMGT to assign V, D and J genes. Downstream analyses used only productive TCRbeta rearrangements, leaving out any out-of-frame or stop-codon sequences. To compute clonality, Shannon entropy was normalized by the log of the number of unique productive sequences and then subtracted from one. Clones differing between time points or between blood and tumor were identified using Fisher's exact test with Benjamini-Hochberg correction, with an adjusted p below 0.01 applied as the threshold. TCRdb stores this immuneACCESS table with in-frame sequences only. Part of the clones is absent; in the studies checked, under half of the shortfall reflects unresolved V genes, and no reason is known for the rest. V and J calls plus clone size are reproduced from that table; the DNA served to infer D and trimming. Within this sample are around 49,000 clones, with roughly 91% of them counted one time only. The ten most abundant clones make up around 2.5% of the sample.

Reading the germline V gene gives CDR1 SGHRS and CDR2 YFSETQ. Ends trimmed: V by 4 bases, J by 4 bases; bases unmatched to a gene: 7. The CDR3 runs 15 residues from the cysteine to the phenylalanine. The DNA shown is the 45-base CDR3, in frame from base 1. In regard to this clone: This receptor's antigen is unknown. No base quality information exists; no much larger clone differs at one position.

This chain joins TRBV5-1 to TRBJ2-5; 10 central nucleotides agree with TRBD2. The clonotype comes from a man aged 60 to 75 with urothelial cancer. Sequences were derived from PBMCs, sampled around atezolizumab (anti-PD-L1) treatment. Here the CDR3 is given as CASSGGVAGGETQYF. The DNA reads TGCGCCAGCAGCGGCGGGGTAGCGGGAGGAGAGACCCAGTACTTC.